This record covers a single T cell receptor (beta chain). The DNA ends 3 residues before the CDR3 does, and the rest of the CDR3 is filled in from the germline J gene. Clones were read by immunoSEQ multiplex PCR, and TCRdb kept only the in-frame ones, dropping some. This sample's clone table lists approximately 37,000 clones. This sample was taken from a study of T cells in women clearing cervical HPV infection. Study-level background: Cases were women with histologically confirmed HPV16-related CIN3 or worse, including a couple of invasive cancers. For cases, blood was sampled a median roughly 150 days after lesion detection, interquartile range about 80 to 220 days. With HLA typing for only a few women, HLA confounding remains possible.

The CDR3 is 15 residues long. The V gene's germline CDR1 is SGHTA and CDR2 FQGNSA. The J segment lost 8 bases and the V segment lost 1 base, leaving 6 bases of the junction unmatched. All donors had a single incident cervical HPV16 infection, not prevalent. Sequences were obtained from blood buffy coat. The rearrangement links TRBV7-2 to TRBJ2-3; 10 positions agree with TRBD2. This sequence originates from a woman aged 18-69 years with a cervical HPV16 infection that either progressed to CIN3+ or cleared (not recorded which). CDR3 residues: CASSLGAGGSPTQYF. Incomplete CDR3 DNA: TGTGCCAGCAGCTTAGGAGCGGGGGGGTCCCCTACG.